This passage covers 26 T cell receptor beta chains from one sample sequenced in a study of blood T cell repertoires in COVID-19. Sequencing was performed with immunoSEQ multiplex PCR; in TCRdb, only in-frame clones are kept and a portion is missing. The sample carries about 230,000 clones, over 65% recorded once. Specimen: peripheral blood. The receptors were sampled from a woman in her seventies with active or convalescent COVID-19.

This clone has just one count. CDR3 sequence: CASRTGLDIQYF. Written as DNA, the CDR3 is TGTGCCAGTCGCACGGGGTTGGACATTCAGTACTTC. The chain couples TRBV28 to TRBJ2-4; D might be TRBD2 (5 bases). V lost 9 bases and J 8 bases, leaving 14 bases between the germline ends. The V gene's germline CDR1 is MDHEN and CDR2 SYDVKM. CDR3 length equals 12 residues.

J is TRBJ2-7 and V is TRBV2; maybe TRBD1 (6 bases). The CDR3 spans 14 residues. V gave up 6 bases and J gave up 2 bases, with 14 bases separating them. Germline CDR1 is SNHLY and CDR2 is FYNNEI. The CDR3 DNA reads TGTGCCAGCAGGTCCGGGACATCTACCTACGAGCAGTACTTC. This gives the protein CASRSGTSTYEQYF.

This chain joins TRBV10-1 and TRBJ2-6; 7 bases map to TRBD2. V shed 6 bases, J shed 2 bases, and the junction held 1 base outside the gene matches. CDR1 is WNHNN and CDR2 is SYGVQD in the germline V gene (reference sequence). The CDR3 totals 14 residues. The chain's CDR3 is CASSRGAGANVLTF. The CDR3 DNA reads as TGCGCCAGCAGCCGGGGGGCTGGGGCCAACGTCCTGACTTTC.

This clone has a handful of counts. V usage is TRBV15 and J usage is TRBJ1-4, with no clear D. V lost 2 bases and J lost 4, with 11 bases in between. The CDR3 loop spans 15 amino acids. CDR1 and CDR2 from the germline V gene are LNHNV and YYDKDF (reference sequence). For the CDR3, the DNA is TGTGCCACCAGCAGACGCAGTCTTCGTAATGAAAAACTGTTTTTT. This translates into CATSRRSLRNEKLFF.

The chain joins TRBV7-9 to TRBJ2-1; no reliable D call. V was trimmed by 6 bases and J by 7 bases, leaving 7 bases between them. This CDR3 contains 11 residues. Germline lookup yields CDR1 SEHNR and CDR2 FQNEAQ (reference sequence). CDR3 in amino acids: CASSVLNEQFF. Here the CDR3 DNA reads TGTGCCAGCAGTGTTTTAAATGAGCAGTTCTTC.

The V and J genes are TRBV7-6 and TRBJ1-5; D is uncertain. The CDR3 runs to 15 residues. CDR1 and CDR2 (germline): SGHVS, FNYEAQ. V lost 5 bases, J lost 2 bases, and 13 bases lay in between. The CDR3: CASSHNEGGNQPQHF. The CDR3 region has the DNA TGTGCCAGCAGCCACAACGAGGGTGGCAATCAGCCCCAGCATTTT.

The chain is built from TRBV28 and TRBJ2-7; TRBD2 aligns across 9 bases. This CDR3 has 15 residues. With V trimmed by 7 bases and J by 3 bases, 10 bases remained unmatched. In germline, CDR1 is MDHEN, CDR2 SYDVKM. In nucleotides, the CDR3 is TGTGCCAGCACCGATGGGGGGACTAGCCTCTACGAGCAGTACTTC. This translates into CASTDGGTSLYEQYF.

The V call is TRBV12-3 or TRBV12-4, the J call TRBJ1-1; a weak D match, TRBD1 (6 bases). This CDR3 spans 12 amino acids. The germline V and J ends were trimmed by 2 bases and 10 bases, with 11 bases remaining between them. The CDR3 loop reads CASSLSQGRAFF. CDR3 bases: TGTGCCAGCAGTTTATCTCAGGGGAGAGCTTTCTTT.

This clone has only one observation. CDR3 in amino acids: CAISDDPGGDTQYF. DNA of the CDR3: TGTGCCATCAGTGATGACCCCGGGGGAGATACGCAGTATTTT. The J gene is TRBJ2-3, the V gene TRBV10-3, with a tentative D call TRBD2 (6 bases). V lost 3 bases and J lost 5, with 12 bases in between. The CDR3 consists of 14 residues. Per the germline V gene, CDR1 is ENHRY and CDR2 is SYGVKD.

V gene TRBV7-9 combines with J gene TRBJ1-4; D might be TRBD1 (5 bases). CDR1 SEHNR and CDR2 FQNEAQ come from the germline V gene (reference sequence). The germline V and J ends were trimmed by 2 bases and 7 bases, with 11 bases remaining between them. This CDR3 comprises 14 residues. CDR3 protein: CASSLQGESEKLFF. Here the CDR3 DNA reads TGTGCCAGCAGCTTACAGGGTGAGAGTGAAAAACTGTTTTTT.

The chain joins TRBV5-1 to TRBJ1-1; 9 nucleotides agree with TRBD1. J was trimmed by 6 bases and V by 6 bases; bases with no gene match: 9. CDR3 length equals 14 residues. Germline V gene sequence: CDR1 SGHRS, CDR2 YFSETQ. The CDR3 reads CASTPGQGRAEAFF. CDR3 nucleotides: TGCGCCAGCACCCCAGGACAGGGGCGGGCTGAAGCTTTCTTT.

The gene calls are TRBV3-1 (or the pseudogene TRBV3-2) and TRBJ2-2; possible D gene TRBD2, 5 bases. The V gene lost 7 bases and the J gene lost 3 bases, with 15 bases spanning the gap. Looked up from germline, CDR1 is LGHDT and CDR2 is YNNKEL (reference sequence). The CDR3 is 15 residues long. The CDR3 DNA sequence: TGTGCCAGCACCCAGAGGGCGGTAGACACCGGGGAGCTGTTTTTT. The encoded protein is CASTQRAVDTGELFF.

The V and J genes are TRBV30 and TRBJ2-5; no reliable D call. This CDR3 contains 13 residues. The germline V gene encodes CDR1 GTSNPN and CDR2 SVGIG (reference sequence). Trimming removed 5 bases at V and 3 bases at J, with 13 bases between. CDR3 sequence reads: CAWAKSLKETQYF. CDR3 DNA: TGTGCCTGGGCGAAGTCCCTAAAAGAGACCCAGTACTTC.

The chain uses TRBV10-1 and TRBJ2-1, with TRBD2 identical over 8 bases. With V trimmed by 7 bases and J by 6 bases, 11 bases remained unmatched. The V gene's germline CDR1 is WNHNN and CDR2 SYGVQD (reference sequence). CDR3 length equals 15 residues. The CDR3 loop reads CASKEGTSRGNEQFF. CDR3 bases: TGCGCCAGCAAGGAAGGGACTAGTCGCGGCAATGAGCAGTTCTTC.

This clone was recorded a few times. The CDR3 here is CASSEALGRVNQPQHF. CDR3 bases: TGTGCCAGCAGTGAAGCGCTCGGGCGGGTCAATCAGCCCCAGCATTTT. This chain uses TRBV6-1 with TRBJ1-5, with no clear D. Trimming stripped 0 bases from V and 3 bases from J, with 12 bases between. CDR3 length equals 16 residues. Per the germline V gene, CDR1 is MNHNS and CDR2 is SASEGT.

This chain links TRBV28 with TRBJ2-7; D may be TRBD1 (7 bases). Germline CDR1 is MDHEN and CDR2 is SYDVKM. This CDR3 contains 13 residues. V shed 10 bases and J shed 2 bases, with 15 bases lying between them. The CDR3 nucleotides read TGTGCCACTGCGGGACAGCCTACCTACGAGCAGTACTTC. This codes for CATAGQPTYEQYF.

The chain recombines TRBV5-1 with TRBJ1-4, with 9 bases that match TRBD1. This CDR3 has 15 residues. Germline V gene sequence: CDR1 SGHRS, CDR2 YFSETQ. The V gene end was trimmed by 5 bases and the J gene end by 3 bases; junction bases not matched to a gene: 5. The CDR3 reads CASSGQGPPNEKLFF. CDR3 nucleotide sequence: TGCGCCAGCAGTGGACAGGGGCCCCCTAATGAAAAACTGTTTTTT.

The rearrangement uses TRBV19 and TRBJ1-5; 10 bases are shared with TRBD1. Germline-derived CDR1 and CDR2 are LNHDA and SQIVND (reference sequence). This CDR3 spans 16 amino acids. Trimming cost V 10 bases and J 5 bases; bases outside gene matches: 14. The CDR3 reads CATSPRDRGAYQPQHF. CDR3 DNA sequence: TGTGCCACTTCCCCCCGGGACAGGGGTGCGTATCAGCCCCAGCATTTT.

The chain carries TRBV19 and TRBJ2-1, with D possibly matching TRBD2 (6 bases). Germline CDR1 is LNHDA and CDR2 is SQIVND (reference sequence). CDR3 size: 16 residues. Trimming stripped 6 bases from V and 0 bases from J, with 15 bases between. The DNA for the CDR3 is TGTGCCAGTAGAGGGGCTAGCGCTTTCTCCTACAATGAGCAGTTCTTC. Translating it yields CASRGASAFSYNEQFF.

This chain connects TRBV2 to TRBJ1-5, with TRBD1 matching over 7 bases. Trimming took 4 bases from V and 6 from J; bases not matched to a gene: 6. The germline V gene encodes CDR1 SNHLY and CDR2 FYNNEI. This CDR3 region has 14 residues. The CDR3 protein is CASSGSTGFQPQHF. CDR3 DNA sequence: TGTGCCAGCAGTGGCTCGACAGGGTTTCAGCCCCAGCATTTT. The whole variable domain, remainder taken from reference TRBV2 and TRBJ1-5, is EPEVTQTPSHQVTQMGQEVILRCVPISNHLYFYWYRQILGQKVEFLVSFYNNEISEKSEIFDDQFSVERPDGSNFTLKIRSTKLEDSAMYFCASSGSTGFQPQHFGDGTRLSIL.

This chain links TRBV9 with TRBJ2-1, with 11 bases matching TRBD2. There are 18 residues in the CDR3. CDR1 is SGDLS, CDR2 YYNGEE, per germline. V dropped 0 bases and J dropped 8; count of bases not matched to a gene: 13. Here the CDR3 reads CASSVGGSGGAFSDEQFF. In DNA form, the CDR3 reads TGTGCCAGCAGCGTAGGTGGTAGCGGGGGGGCCTTCTCCGATGAGCAGTTCTTC.

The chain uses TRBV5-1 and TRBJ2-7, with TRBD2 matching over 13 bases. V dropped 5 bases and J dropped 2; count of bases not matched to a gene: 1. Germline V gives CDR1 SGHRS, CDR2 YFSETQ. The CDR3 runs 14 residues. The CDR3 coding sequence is TGCGCCAGCAGGGGACTAGCGGGACCCTACGAGCAGTACTTC. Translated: CASRGLAGPYEQYF.

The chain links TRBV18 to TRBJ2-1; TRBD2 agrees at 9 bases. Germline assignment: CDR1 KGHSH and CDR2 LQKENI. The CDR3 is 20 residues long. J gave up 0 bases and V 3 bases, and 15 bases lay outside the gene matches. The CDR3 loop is CASSPLERGRARHSYNEQFF. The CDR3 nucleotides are TGTGCCAGCTCACCCCTAGAGCGCGGGAGGGCTCGACACTCCTACAATGAGCAGTTCTTC.

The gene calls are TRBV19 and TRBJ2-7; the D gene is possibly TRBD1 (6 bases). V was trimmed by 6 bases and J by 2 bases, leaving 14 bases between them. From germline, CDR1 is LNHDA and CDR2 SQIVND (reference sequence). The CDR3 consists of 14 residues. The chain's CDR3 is CASSVTGTPYEQYF. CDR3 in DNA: TGTGCCAGTAGCGTAACAGGGACCCCCTACGAGCAGTACTTC.

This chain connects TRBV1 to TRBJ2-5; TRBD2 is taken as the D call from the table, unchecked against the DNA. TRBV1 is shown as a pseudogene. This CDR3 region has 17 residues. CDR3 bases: TGCACCAGCAGCCAAGATCCTGGACTAGCGGGAACGGAGACCCAGTACTTC. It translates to CTSSQDPGLAGTETQYF.

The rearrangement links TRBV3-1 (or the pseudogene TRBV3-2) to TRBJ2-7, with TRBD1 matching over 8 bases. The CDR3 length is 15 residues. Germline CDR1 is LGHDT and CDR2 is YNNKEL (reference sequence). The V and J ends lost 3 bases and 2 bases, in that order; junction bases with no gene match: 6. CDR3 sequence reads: CASSHRGTGTYEQYF. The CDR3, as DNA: TGTGCCAGCAGCCATAGGGGGACAGGAACCTACGAGCAGTACTTC.